The present T cell receptor beta chain was sequenced within a study of cytomegalovirus exposure and HLA in healthy donors. General study findings and limits: It was shown in a later analysis that HLA-associated TCR beta chains were more clonally expanded than other, equally common chains. Researchers had no immune exposure information except CMV serostatus available.

Of note for this clone: What it binds is not known.

The primer mix had 60 Vbeta and 13 Jbeta primers. The method was immunoSEQ multiplex PCR; TCRdb's version includes in-frame clones alone and lacks a portion of them. The table includes 70,000 to 95,000 clones, 70% to 80% detected once. Germline assignment: CDR1 DFQATT and CDR2 SNEGSKA (reference sequence). V lost 6 bases and J lost 9; bases outside the gene matches: 6. There are 11 residues in the CDR3. The clonotype originates from a human donor in good health. Sequencing was performed on PBMCs. The chain combines TRBV20-1 with TRBJ2-5, with TRBD2 matching 8 bases. The CDR3 protein is CSANLGGAQYF. The CDR3 nucleotides are TGCAGTGCCAACCTCGGGGGGGCCCAGTACTTC.